This T cell receptor beta chain was sequenced during a study of T cells in women clearing cervical HPV infection. Turning to the study itself: Only a few women had HLA typing results available.

This table comes from immunoSEQ multiplex PCR, and its TCRdb copy is limited to in-frame clones, with some not included. The sample table includes fewer than 35,000 clones. General study results and limits: CIN3+ cases had significantly higher TCR repertoire richness than controls, but evenness did not differ.

The CDR3 contains 17 residues. V dropped 4 bases and J dropped 5 bases, with 20 bases sitting between them. CDR1 is LNHDA and CDR2 is SQIVND in the germline V gene (reference sequence). Comments on this clone: Its antigen remains unknown. Read data end 3 residues before the CDR3 end; the end is taken from the germline J gene.

Input material: blood buffy coat. The chain uses TRBV19 and TRBJ1-4; maybe TRBD1 (5 bases). The receptor was isolated from a woman between 18 and 70 years old with a cervical HPV16 infection that either progressed to CIN3+ or cleared (not recorded which). CDR3 sequence reads: CASSSYSSTEVNEKLFF. Incomplete CDR3 DNA: TGTGCCAGTAGTAGTTATTCTTCGACAGAAGTAAATGAAAAA.